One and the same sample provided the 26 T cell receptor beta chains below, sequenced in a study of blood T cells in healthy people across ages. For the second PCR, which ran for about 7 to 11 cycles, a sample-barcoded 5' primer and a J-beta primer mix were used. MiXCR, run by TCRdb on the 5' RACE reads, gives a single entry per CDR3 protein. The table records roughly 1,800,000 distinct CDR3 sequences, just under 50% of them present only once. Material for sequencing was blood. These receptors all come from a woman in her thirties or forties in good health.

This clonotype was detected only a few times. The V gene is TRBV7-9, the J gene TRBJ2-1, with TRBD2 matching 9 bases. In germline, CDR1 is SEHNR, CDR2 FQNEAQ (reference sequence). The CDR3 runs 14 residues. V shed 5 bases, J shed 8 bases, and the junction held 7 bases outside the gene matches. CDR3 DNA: TGTGCCAGCAGCGATAGCGGGGGCCCCCATGAGCAGTTCTTC. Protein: CASSDSGGPHEQFF.

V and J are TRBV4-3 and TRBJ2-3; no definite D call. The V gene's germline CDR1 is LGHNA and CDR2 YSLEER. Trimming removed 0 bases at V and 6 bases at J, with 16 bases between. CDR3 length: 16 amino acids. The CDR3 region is CASSQDPNLASDTQYF. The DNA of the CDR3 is TGCGCCAGCAGCCAAGATCCTAACCTTGCTTCTGATACGCAGTATTTT.

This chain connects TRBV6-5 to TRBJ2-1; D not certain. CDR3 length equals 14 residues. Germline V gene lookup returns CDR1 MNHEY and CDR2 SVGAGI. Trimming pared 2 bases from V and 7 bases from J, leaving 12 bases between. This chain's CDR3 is CASSYLTSGNEQFF. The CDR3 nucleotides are TGTGCCAGCAGTTACCTGACGTCTGGTAATGAGCAGTTCTTC.

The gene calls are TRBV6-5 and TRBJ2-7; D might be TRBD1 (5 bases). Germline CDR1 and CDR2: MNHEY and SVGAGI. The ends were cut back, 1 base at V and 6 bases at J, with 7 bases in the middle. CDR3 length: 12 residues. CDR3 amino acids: CASSYWQGEQYF. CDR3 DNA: TGTGCCAGCAGTTACTGGCAGGGCGAGCAGTACTTC.

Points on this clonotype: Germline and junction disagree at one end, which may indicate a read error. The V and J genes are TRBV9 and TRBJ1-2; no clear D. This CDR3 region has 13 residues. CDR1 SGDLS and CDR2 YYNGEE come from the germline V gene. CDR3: CASSVGAAAGYIF. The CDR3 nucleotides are TGTGCCAGCAGCGTAGGGGCAGCGGCTGGCTACATCTTC. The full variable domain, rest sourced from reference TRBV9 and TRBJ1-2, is DSGVTQTPKHLITATGQRVTLRCSPRSGDLSVYWYQQSLDQGLQFLIQYYNGEERAKGNILERFSAQQFPDLHSELNLSSLELGDSALYFCASSVGAAAGYIFGSGTRLTVV.

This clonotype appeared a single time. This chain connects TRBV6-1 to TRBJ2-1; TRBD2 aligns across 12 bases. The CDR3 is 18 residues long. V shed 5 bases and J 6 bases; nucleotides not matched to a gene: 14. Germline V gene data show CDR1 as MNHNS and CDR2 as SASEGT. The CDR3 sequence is CASSPPTLLAGGFNEQFF. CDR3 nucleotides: TGTGCCAGCAGTCCCCCTACCCTACTAGCGGGGGGTTTCAATGAGCAGTTCTTC.

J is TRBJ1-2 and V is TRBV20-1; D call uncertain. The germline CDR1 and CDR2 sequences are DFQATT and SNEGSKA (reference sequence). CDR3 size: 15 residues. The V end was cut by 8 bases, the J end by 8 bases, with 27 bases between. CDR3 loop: CSQTLLGGARVGYTF. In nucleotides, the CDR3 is TGCAGTCAAACTTTACTGGGCGGCGCTCGAGTGGGCTACACCTTC.

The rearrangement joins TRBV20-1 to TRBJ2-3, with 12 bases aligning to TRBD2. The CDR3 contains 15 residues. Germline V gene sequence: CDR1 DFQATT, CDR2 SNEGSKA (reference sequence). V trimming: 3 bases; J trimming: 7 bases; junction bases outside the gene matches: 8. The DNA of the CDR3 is TGCAGTGCTAGCCGGGCTAGCGGGAGGGCAAATACGCAGTATTTT. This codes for CSASRASGRANTQYF.

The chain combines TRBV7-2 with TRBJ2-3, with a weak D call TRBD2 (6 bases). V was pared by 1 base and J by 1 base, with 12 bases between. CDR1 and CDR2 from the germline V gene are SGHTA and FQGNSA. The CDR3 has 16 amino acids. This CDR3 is CASSLVKAGRTDTQYF. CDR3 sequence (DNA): TGTGCCAGCAGCTTAGTTAAGGCGGGGCGCACAGATACGCAGTATTTT.

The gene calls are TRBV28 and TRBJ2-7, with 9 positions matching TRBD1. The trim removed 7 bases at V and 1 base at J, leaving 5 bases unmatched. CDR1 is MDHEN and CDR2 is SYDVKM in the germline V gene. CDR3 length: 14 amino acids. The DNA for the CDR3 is TGTGCCAGCAATACAGGGGGCGCTTCCTACGAGCAGTACTTC. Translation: CASNTGGASYEQYF.

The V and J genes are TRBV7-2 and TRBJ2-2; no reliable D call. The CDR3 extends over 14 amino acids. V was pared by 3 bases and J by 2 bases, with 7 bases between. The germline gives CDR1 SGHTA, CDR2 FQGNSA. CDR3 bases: TGTGCCAGCAGCTTCGAGATAAACACCGGGGAGCTGTTTTTT. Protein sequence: CASSFEINTGELFF.

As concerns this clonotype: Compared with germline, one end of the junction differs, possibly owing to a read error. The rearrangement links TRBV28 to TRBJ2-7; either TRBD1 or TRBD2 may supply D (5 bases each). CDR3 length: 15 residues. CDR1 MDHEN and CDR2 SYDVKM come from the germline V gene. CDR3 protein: CASLGTARAIYEQYF. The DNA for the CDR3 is TGTGCCTCTCTCGGGACGGCTAGAGCCATCTACGAGCAGTACTTT. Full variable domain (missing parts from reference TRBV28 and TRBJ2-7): DVKVTQSSRYLVKRTGEKVFLECVQDMDHENMFWYRQDPGLGLRLIYFSYDVKMKEKGDIPEGYSVSREKKERFSLILESASTNQTSMYLCASLGTARAIYEQYFGPGTRLTVT.

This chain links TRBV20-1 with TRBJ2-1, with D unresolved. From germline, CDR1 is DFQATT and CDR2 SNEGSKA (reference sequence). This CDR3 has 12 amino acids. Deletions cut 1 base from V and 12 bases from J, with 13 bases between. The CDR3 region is CSARATPMGQFF. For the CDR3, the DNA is TGCAGTGCTAGAGCGACCCCCATGGGGCAGTTCTTC.

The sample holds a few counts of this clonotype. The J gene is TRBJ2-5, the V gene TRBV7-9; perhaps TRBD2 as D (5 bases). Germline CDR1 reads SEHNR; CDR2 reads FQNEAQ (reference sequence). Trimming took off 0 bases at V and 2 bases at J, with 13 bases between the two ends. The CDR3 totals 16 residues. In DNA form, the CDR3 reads TGTGCCAGCAGCTTAGCTCTTCGTTCGGGGCAAGAGACCCAGTACTTC. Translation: CASSLALRSGQETQYF.

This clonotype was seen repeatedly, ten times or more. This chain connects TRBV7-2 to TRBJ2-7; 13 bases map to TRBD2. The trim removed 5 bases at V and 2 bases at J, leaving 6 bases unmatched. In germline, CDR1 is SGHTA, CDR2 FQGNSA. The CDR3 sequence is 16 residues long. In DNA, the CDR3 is TGTGCCAGCAGCCGGACTAGCGGGGGACTTACCTACGAGCAGTACTTC. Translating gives CASSRTSGGLTYEQYF.

CDR3 bases: TGTGCCAGCAGCTTAGTTGGGCGGCTAGCTTTCTTT. Translated: CASSLVGRLAFF. V usage is TRBV7-2 and J usage is TRBJ1-1; no reliable D call. The germline V gene encodes CDR1 SGHTA and CDR2 FQGNSA. Deletions cut 1 base from V and 10 bases from J, with 10 bases between. The CDR3 totals 12 residues.

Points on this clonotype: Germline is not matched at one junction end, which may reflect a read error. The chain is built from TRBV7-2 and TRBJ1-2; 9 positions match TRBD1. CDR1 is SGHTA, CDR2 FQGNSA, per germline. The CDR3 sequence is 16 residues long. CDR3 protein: CASSLSWTGANYGYIF. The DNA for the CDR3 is TGTGCCAGCAGCTTATCCTGGACAGGGGCTAACTATGGCTACATCTTC.

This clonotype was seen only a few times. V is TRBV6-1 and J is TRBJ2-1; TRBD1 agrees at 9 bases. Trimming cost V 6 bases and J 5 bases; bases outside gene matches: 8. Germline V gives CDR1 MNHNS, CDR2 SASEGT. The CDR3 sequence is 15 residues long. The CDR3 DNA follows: TGTGCCAGCAGGGTGGGACAGGGAGGGCACAATGAGCAGTTCTTC. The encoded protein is CASRVGQGGHNEQFF.

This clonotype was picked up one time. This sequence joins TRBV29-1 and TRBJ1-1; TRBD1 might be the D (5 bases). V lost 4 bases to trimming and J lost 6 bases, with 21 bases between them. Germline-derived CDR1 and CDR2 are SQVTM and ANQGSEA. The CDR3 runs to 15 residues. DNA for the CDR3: TGCAGCGTTGGTCGGAGGGGCGAGCTTAGCGCTGAAGCTTTCTTT. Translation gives CSVGRRGELSAEAFF.

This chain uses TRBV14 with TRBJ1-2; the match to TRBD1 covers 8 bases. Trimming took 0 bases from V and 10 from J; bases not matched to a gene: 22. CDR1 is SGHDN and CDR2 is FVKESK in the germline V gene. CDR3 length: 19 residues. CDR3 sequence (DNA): TGTGCCAGCAGCCAAGATCGGGACAGGTCCTGGCTGGCCGAAGTTGTCTACACCTTC. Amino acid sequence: CASSQDRDRSWLAEVVYTF.

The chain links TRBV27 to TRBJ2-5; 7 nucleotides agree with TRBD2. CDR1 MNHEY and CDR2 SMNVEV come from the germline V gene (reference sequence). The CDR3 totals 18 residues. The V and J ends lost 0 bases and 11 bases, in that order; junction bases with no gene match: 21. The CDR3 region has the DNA TGTGCCAGCAGTTTATCCAATCTTCTCGGGGGGTTTAGTTTGGAGCAGTACTTC. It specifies CASSLSNLLGGFSLEQYF.

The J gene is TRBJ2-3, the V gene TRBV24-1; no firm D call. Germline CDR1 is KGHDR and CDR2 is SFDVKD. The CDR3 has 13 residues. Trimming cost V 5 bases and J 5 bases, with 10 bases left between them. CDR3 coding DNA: TGTGCCACCAGTGGCCCGGGCAGAGATACGCAGTATTTT. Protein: CATSGPGRDTQYF.

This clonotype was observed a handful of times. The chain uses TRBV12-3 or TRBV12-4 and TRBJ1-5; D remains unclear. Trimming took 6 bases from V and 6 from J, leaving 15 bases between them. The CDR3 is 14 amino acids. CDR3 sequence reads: CASSPGRDLQPQHF. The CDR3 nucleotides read TGTGCCAGCAGCCCCGGGAGGGATCTTCAGCCCCAGCATTTT.

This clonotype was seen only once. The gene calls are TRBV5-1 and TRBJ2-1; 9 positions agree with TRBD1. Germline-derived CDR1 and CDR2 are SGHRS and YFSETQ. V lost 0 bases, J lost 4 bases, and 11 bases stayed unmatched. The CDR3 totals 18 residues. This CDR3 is CASSLETPNRGRYNEQFF. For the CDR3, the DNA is TGCGCCAGCAGCTTGGAAACCCCCAACAGGGGGCGTTACAATGAGCAGTTCTTC.

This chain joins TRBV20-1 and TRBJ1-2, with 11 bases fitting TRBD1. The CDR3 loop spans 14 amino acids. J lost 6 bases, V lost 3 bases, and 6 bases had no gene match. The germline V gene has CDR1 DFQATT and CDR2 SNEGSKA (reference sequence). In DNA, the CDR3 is TGCAGTGCTAGGCCGGGGACAGGGGGAGATGGCTACACCTTC. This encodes CSARPGTGGDGYTF.

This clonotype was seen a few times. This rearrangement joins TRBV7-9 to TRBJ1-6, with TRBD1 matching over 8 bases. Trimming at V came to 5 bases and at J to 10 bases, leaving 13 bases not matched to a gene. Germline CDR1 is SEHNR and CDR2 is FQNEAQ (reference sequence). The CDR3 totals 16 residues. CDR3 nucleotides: TGTGCCAGCAGCCCTTTGGTCGGACAGGGAGTATCACCCCTCCACTTT. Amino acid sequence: CASSPLVGQGVSPLHF. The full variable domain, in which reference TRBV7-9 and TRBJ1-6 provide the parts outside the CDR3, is DTGVSQNPRHKITKRGQNVTFRCDPISEHNRLYWYRQTLGQGPEFLTYFQNEAQLEKSRLLSDRFSAERPKGSFSTLEIQRTEQGDSAMYLCASSPLVGQGVSPLHFGNGTRLTVT.